The next 27 T cell receptor beta chains were all read from a single sample in a study of shared clonotypes between healthy human individuals. Naive CD8 cells, CD45RO-negative and positively selected for CCR7, excluded terminally differentiated effector memory CD45RA+ cells. Assay: immunoSEQ multiplex PCR; the TCRdb copy retains only in-frame clones and omits some. Among 2 million to 2.5 million clones, 93% were seen once, and the ten largest hold 1.5% to 2%. Sequenced material: naive CD8+ T cells from PBMCs. The receptors stem from a young man in good health. Some clones in this sample may be carry-over from other donors' samples.

This chain connects TRBV23-1 to TRBJ2-1; D gene ambiguous. TRBV23-1 is recorded as an ORF, its role being uncertain. V dropped 3 bases and J dropped 10 bases, with 13 bases sitting between them. The length of the CDR3 is 13 residues. The CDR3 spells CASSHQYRREQFF. The CDR3 DNA reads as TGCGCCAGCAGTCATCAATATCGGCGGGAGCAGTTCTTC.

The V call is TRBV28, the J call TRBJ2-1, with D maybe TRBD2 (5 bases). This CDR3 is 15 amino acids long. In germline, CDR1 is MDHEN, CDR2 SYDVKM. Deletions cut 7 bases from V and 8 bases from J, with 21 bases between. CDR3 sequence reads: CASIQSGSAGDEQFF. In nucleotides, the CDR3 is TGTGCCAGCATCCAATCCGGTTCGGCGGGCGATGAGCAGTTCTTC.

V and J are TRBV28 and TRBJ2-1, with TRBD2 matching 8 bases. The germline V gene has CDR1 MDHEN and CDR2 SYDVKM. The CDR3 is 15 amino acids. Losses at the gene ends were 2 bases for V and 10 bases for J; bases not matched to a gene: 10. CDR3 sequence (DNA): TGTGCCAGCAGTTTACCCGGGAGGGCCTCCGACGAGCAGTTCTTC. This translates into CASSLPGRASDEQFF.

About this clone itself: The same CDR3 also results from other DNA sequences found in this sample. This chain uses TRBV11-2 with TRBJ2-1; 13 nucleotides line up with TRBD2. Germline-derived CDR1 and CDR2 are SGHAT and FQNNGV. CDR3 length: 16 residues. V gave up 5 bases and J gave up 2 bases; unmatched junction bases: 3. In nucleotides, the CDR3 is TGTGCCAGCAGCCTCGGACTAGCGGGGGCCTACAATGAGCAGTTCTTC. It specifies CASSLGLAGAYNEQFF.

This chain uses TRBV5-1 with TRBJ2-3; D might be TRBD1 or TRBD2, each matching 5 bases. The length of the CDR3 is 16 residues. The germline V gene has CDR1 SGHRS and CDR2 YFSETQ. Trimming shortened V by 1 base and J by 0 bases, and 12 bases separated the two germline ends. The CDR3 DNA is TGCGCCAGCAGCTTGTGGGGACGGGCTAGCACAGATACGCAGTATTTT. It yields the protein CASSLWGRASTDTQYF.

V is TRBV7-2 and J is TRBJ2-1, with TRBD2 identical over 14 bases. CDR1 SGHTA and CDR2 FQGNSA come from the germline V gene. The CDR3 contains 15 residues. V lost 4 bases, J lost 10 bases, and 6 bases stayed unmatched. CDR3 DNA: TGTGCCAGCAGCTGGGGACTAGCGGGAGTCGTGGAGCAGTTCTTC. Protein sequence: CASSWGLAGVVEQFF.

This chain links TRBV5-5 with TRBJ1-1, with D hard to call. This CDR3 is 13 amino acids long. The germline V gene has CDR1 SGHKS and CDR2 YYEKEE (reference sequence). Trimming pared 4 bases from V and 4 bases from J, leaving 11 bases between. The CDR3 spells CASSVRPGTEAFF. Here the CDR3 DNA reads TGTGCCAGCAGCGTGAGGCCGGGCACTGAAGCTTTCTTT.

This chain connects TRBV25-1 to TRBJ2-2, with a possible D match to TRBD2 (5 bases). Germline V lookup: CDR1 MGHDK, CDR2 SYGVNS. V lost 3 bases and J 6 bases, leaving 11 bases between the germline ends. The CDR3 runs to 14 residues. The CDR3 DNA sequence: TGTGCCAGCAGTGAGGGAGTTAGTGCCGGGGAGCTGTTTTTT. The encoded protein is CASSEGVSAGELFF.

The V gene is TRBV20-1, the J gene TRBJ2-4; 7 bases map to TRBD1. This CDR3 has 11 residues. Unmatched junction bases numbered 3, after V lost 3 bases and J lost 10 bases. Germline lookup yields CDR1 DFQATT and CDR2 SNEGSKA (reference sequence). CDR3 sequence: CSASRQGIQYF. CDR3 in DNA: TGCAGTGCTAGTCGACAGGGTATTCAGTACTTC.

The genes are TRBV4-1 and TRBJ1-4; 8 bases fit TRBD1. The length of the CDR3 is 14 residues. From germline, CDR1 is MGHRA and CDR2 YSYEKL. Trimming took 4 bases from V and 7 from J; bases not matched to a gene: 5. The CDR3 region is CASSPDRAGEKLFF. Written as DNA, the CDR3 is TGCGCCAGCAGCCCGGACAGGGCGGGTGAAAAACTGTTTTTT.

The J gene is TRBJ2-3, the V gene TRBV27; D is ambiguous. Germline-derived CDR1 and CDR2 are MNHEY and SMNVEV (reference sequence). The germline V and J ends were trimmed by 5 bases and 3 bases, with 9 bases remaining between them. CDR3 length equals 13 residues. In DNA form, the CDR3 reads TGTGCCAGCAGTCCCCAGGCAACAGATACGCAGTATTTT. Amino acid sequence: CASSPQATDTQYF.

This sequence joins TRBV5-4 and TRBJ1-2; perhaps TRBD1 as D (6 bases). V was cut by 2 bases and J by 0 bases, with 8 bases left in between. The germline CDR1 and CDR2 sequences are SGHNT and YYREEE (reference sequence). The CDR3 totals 14 residues. The CDR3 DNA reads as TGTGCCAGCAGCTTAGGGGGACCTAACTATGGCTACACCTTC. Translation gives CASSLGGPNYGYTF.

In DNA form, the CDR3 reads TGCGCCAGCAGCCAAGAAGGGACCACCAATCTCGAACAGTACTTC. It yields the protein CASSQEGTTNLEQYF. This chain connects TRBV4-1 to TRBJ2-7; D assignment may be TRBD1 or TRBD2 (5 bases each). Germline V CDR1 and CDR2: MGHRA, YSYEKL. The CDR3 covers 15 residues. V shed 0 bases and J shed 10 bases, with 19 bases lying between them.

A remark on this clone: The sample contains more than one DNA sequence encoding this CDR3. In nucleotides, the CDR3 is TGTGCCAGTAGCACGGGGCCCGAAGCTTTCTTT. It encodes CASSTGPEAFF. This sequence joins TRBV19 and TRBJ1-1; the D gene is possibly TRBD1 (5 bases). Germline assignment: CDR1 LNHDA and CDR2 SQIVND (reference sequence). This CDR3 has 11 amino acids. Trimming shortened V by 6 bases and J by 8 bases, and 10 bases separated the two germline ends.

This CDR3 reads CASSQDALTDTQYF. The CDR3 DNA reads as TGCGCCAGCAGCCAAGATGCATTAACAGATACGCAGTATTTT. The chain joins TRBV4-3 to TRBJ2-3; no clear D. The CDR3 totals 14 residues. From germline, CDR1 is LGHNA and CDR2 YSLEER. Trimming cost V 0 bases and J 3 bases, with 7 bases left between them.

This rearrangement joins TRBV2 to TRBJ2-7; no clear D gene. V lost 8 bases and J 2 bases, leaving 16 bases between the germline ends. The CDR3 extends over 14 amino acids. From germline, CDR1 is SNHLY and CDR2 FYNNEI. CDR3 bases: TGTGCCAGCGTCGTGGCAGGTAATCCCTACGAGCAGTACTTC. It yields the protein CASVVAGNPYEQYF.

The chain joins TRBV12-5 to TRBJ2-1; 9 bases align to TRBD2. After removal of 1 base from V and 15 bases from J, the junction contained 10 bases not matched to a gene. This CDR3 contains 14 residues. In germline, CDR1 is LGHNT, CDR2 FRNRAP. Here the CDR3 DNA reads TGTGCTAGTGGTTTGGGGTTTAGCGGGAGTAATCTGTTCTTC. Amino acids: CASGLGFSGSNLFF.

V is TRBV27 and J is TRBJ2-2; a possible D gene is TRBD2 (7 bases). CDR3 length: 15 residues. Germline V gene data show CDR1 as MNHEY and CDR2 as SMNVEV (reference sequence). V lost 5 bases, J lost 6 bases, and 16 bases lay in between. The CDR3 region has the DNA TGTGCCAGCAGTCCCTCACAGGGAGGGGCCGGGGAGCTGTTTTTT. Amino acid sequence: CASSPSQGGAGELFF.

V and J are TRBV7-9 and TRBJ2-5, with TRBD1 matching over 9 bases. The CDR3 loop spans 15 amino acids. The germline gives CDR1 SEHNR, CDR2 FQNEAQ (reference sequence). The V gene end was trimmed by 6 bases and the J gene end by 4 bases; junction bases not matched to a gene: 9. This chain's CDR3 is CASSLGQGFGETQYF. CDR3 DNA sequence: TGTGCCAGCAGTTTGGGACAGGGTTTTGGAGAGACCCAGTACTTC.

The J gene is TRBJ2-7, the V gene TRBV5-4; D might be TRBD1 or TRBD2, each matching 7 bases. V dropped 0 bases and J dropped 2 bases, with 12 bases sitting between them. The germline gives CDR1 SGHNT, CDR2 YYREEE (reference sequence). The CDR3 covers 15 residues. The CDR3 loop is CASSLGQGLTYEQYF. The CDR3 DNA is TGTGCCAGCAGCTTGGGACAGGGACTAACCTACGAGCAGTACTTC.

Only one count was recorded for this clone. V and J are TRBV10-3 and TRBJ1-1; no reliable D call. CDR3 size: 14 residues. V was cut by 10 bases and J by 8 bases, with 23 bases left in between. Germline assignment: CDR1 ENHRY and CDR2 SYGVKD. The CDR3 nucleotides are TGTGCCACGTCCCCGTTAAGTCCAACGAACGAAGCTTTCTTT. Protein product: CATSPLSPTNEAFF.

The gene calls are TRBV5-5 and TRBJ1-1, with D hard to call. The V gene's germline CDR1 is SGHKS and CDR2 YYEKEE (reference sequence). This CDR3 region has 13 residues. V was clipped by 0 bases and J by 3 bases, with 6 bases between them. The CDR3 DNA sequence: TGTGCCAGCAGCTTGGGACCGTACACTGAAGCTTTCTTT. Amino acids: CASSLGPYTEAFF.

The chain couples TRBV28 to TRBJ2-1; TRBD2 is a possible D gene (5 bases). CDR1 and CDR2 from the germline V gene are MDHEN and SYDVKM. There are 14 residues in the CDR3. V lost 1 base to trimming and J lost 5 bases, with 9 bases between them. The CDR3: CASSLLVGDNEQFF. CDR3 nucleotide sequence: TGTGCCAGCAGTTTATTAGTGGGAGACAATGAGCAGTTCTTC.

V gene TRBV4-1 combines with J gene TRBJ2-7, with D perhaps matching TRBD1 (6 bases). The V gene's germline CDR1 is MGHRA and CDR2 YSYEKL. The CDR3 loop spans 17 amino acids. Trimming removed 0 bases at V and 1 base at J, with 16 bases between. For the CDR3, the DNA is TGCGCCAGCAGCCAAGACAGGGGTGGGACAAAATCCTACGAGCAGTACTTC. Its protein product is CASSQDRGGTKSYEQYF.

V gene TRBV9 combines with J gene TRBJ2-1; D call uncertain. The germline V gene has CDR1 SGDLS and CDR2 YYNGEE. V was pared by 0 bases and J by 4 bases, with 11 bases between. CDR3 length equals 15 residues. CDR3 region: CASSVDSSLYNEQFF. Here the CDR3 DNA reads TGTGCCAGCAGCGTAGATAGCAGTCTTTACAATGAGCAGTTCTTC. The full variable domain, in which reference TRBV9 and TRBJ2-1 provide the parts outside the CDR3, is DSGVTQTPKHLITATGQRVTLRCSPRSGDLSVYWYQQSLDQGLQFLIQYYNGEERAKGNILERFSAQQFPDLHSELNLSSLELGDSALYFCASSVDSSLYNEQFFGPGTRLTVL.

The chain joins TRBV7-2 to TRBJ1-3; D call uncertain. Deletions cut 5 bases from V and 0 bases from J, with 11 bases between. Germline loops: CDR1 SGHTA, CDR2 FQGNSA. This CDR3 spans 15 amino acids. The CDR3 DNA reads TGTGCCAGCAGCCCTGGAAGATTCTCTGGAAACACCATATATTTT. Its translation is CASSPGRFSGNTIYF.

The chain employs TRBV27 and TRBJ2-7, with a weak D call TRBD2 (6 bases). The CDR3 contains 14 residues. Trimming pared 5 bases from V and 2 bases from J, leaving 13 bases between. Looked up from germline, CDR1 is MNHEY and CDR2 is SMNVEV (reference sequence). The CDR3 reads CASSILGGTYEQYF. CDR3 coding DNA: TGTGCCAGCAGTATCCTGGGGGGTACCTACGAGCAGTACTTC.